The TCR beta chain described here comes from a study of shared clonotypes between healthy human individuals. Study findings and constraints: It was observed that around 5% of naive CD4 clonotypes were shared across several donors. Generally, estimated richness proved larger in naive subsets than it did in memory subsets. Blood was the only sampled material, and tissue repertoires likely differ.

Sequencing was performed with immunoSEQ multiplex PCR; in TCRdb, only in-frame clones are kept and a portion is missing. The sample holds approximately 2.1 million clones, approximately 93% seen once. Note on this clone: Its antigen is currently unknown.

Healthy adults negative for HIV, lacking recent acute infections or vaccinations, served as donors. This CDR3 has 15 amino acids. The J segment lost 9 bases and the V segment lost 6 bases, leaving 10 bases of the junction unmatched. Germline CDR1 MDHEN, CDR2 SYDVKM. The sequencing input was naive CD4+ T cells from PBMCs. Subset noted: CD45RA+ positively selected. This chain connects TRBV28 to TRBJ2-1, with 11 bases matching TRBD2. The clonotype comes from a man between 18 and 29 years old in good health. Some clones in this sample may be carry-over from other donors' samples. This chain's CDR3 is CASSRTSGYKGEQFF. Written as DNA, the CDR3 is TGTGCCAGCAGCCGGACTAGCGGGTACAAGGGTGAGCAGTTCTTC.